This passage covers 10 T cell receptor beta chains from one sample sequenced in a study of blood T cell repertoires in COVID-19. Data came from immunoSEQ multiplex PCR; TCRdb stores just in-frame clones and leaves some out. This table has roughly 190,000 clones, about 80% appearing once. The sequenced material came from peripheral blood. These receptors came from a human donor with acute or convalescent COVID-19. The donor label of this sample is uncertain.

The chain joins TRBV11-2 to TRBJ1-2, with 9 bases aligning to TRBD1. Germline assignment: CDR1 SGHAT and CDR2 FQNNGV. The length of the CDR3 is 13 residues. Trimming removed 5 bases from V and 7 bases from J; junction bases left unmatched: 5. CDR3 protein: CASSPGTGFGYTF. DNA for the CDR3: TGTGCCAGCAGCCCTGGGACAGGGTTTGGCTACACCTTC.

This clone came up once. This chain uses TRBV2 with TRBJ2-7; TRBD1 matches 9 bases. Per germline, CDR1 SNHLY and CDR2 FYNNEI. The CDR3 totals 14 residues. The J segment lost 6 bases and the V segment lost 9 bases, leaving 12 bases of the junction unmatched. This CDR3 is CASSRDRVLSEQYF. The CDR3 DNA follows: TGTGCCAGTTCCCGGGACAGGGTTCTCAGCGAGCAGTACTTC.

The CDR3, as DNA: TGTGCCAGCAGTTACTCCGACAGGAGGAAAGAGCAGTTCTTC. Translated, it gives CASSYSDRRKEQFF. This rearrangement joins TRBV6-5 to TRBJ2-1; tentative D call: TRBD1 (6 bases). Per germline, CDR1 MNHEY and CDR2 SVGAGI. V lost 0 bases and J 10 bases, leaving 13 bases between the germline ends. The CDR3 runs to 14 residues.

This clone came up a few times. The chain couples TRBV6-5 to TRBJ1-6, with D perhaps matching TRBD1 (6 bases). Trimming removed 5 bases from V and 7 bases from J, with 9 bases in between. The CDR3 is made up of 13 amino acids. Per the germline V gene, CDR1 is MNHEY and CDR2 is SVGAGI. In DNA, the CDR3 is TGTGCCAGCAGTCGACAGGACAATTCACCCCTCCACTTT. It encodes CASSRQDNSPLHF.

The chain couples TRBV19 to TRBJ1-4; TRBD1 agrees at 9 bases. This CDR3 region has 15 residues. The V gene's germline CDR1 is LNHDA and CDR2 SQIVND (reference sequence). Trimming took 7 bases from V and 4 from J; bases not matched to a gene: 7. The CDR3 is CASNNRGLGNEKLFF. CDR3 in DNA: TGTGCCAGTAACAACAGGGGGCTCGGTAATGAAAAACTGTTTTTT.

This sequence joins TRBV19 and TRBJ1-4, with D possibly matching TRBD1 (5 bases). Germline V gene data show CDR1 as LNHDA and CDR2 as SQIVND (reference sequence). The V gene lost 7 bases and the J gene lost 3 bases, with 15 bases spanning the gap. The CDR3 sequence is 15 residues long. Here the CDR3 DNA reads TGTGCCAGTACGGATAGGGGCAACTCTAATGAAAAACTGTTTTTT. It yields the protein CASTDRGNSNEKLFF.

This sequence joins TRBV11-2 and TRBJ2-7; the match to TRBD2 covers 10 bases. CDR3 length: 15 amino acids. Germline V CDR1 and CDR2: SGHAT, FQNNGV. Germline trimming cut 2 bases from V and 3 bases from J; bases unmatched to any gene: 4. The CDR3 coding sequence is TGTGCCAGCAGCTTAAAGCGGGAGGGCCTCTACGAGCAGTACTTC. As protein: CASSLKREGLYEQYF.

This chain uses TRBV14 with TRBJ2-7; D might be TRBD1 (5 bases). Trimming removed 4 bases from V and 5 bases from J, with 12 bases in between. The CDR3 contains 13 residues. The germline V gene encodes CDR1 SGHDN and CDR2 FVKESK. CDR3 nucleotide sequence: TGTGCCAGCAGCCCCAGGGTACGGGACGAGCAGTACTTC. Its translation is CASSPRVRDEQYF. The variable domain in full, completed from reference TRBV14 and TRBJ2-7, reads EAGVTQFPSHSVIEKGQTVTLRCDPISGHDNLYWYRRVMGKEIKFLLHFVKESKQDESGMPNNRFLAERTGGTYSTLKVQPAELEDSGVYFCASSPRVRDEQYFGPGTRLTVT.

V and J are TRBV5-1 and TRBJ2-7; TRBD1 aligns across 10 bases. Germline V lookup: CDR1 SGHRS, CDR2 YFSETQ. Trimming took 4 bases from V and 3 from J; bases not matched to a gene: 4. The CDR3 is 14 residues long. CDR3 in DNA: TGCGCCAGCAGCAGAGGACAGGGGGGCTACGAGCAGTACTTC. Translated: CASSRGQGGYEQYF.

The chain uses TRBV9 and TRBJ2-7, with 7 bases fitting TRBD2. J gave up 2 bases and V 0 bases, and 2 bases lay outside the gene matches. Germline V gives CDR1 SGDLS, CDR2 YYNGEE. The CDR3 loop spans 14 amino acids. The CDR3 sequence: CASSVEAGPYEQYF. The CDR3 coding sequence is TGTGCCAGCAGCGTAGAAGCGGGGCCCTACGAGCAGTACTTC.